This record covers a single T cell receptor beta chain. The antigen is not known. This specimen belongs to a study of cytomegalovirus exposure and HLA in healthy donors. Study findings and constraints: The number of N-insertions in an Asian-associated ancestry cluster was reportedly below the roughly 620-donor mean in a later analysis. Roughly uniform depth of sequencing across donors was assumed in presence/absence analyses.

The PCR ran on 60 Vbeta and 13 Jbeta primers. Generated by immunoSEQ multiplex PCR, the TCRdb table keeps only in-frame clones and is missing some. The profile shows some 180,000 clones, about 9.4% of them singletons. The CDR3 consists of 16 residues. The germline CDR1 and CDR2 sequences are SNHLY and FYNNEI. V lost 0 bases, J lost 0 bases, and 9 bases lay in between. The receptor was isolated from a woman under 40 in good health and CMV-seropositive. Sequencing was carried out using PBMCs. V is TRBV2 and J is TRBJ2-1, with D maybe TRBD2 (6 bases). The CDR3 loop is CASSEALALSYNEQFF. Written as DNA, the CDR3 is TGTGCCAGCAGTGAAGCGCTAGCGCTCTCCTACAATGAGCAGTTCTTC.